This T cell receptor beta chain was recorded in a study of neoadjuvant anti-PD-1 for oral cavity cancer. Background on the study: Nivolumab at 3 mg/kg was mostly given biweekly, three to four doses, pre-surgery. Non-progressing patients received a fourth nivolumab dose near day 43, then surgery on days 50-56.

Sample time point: after neoadjuvant nivolumab, at surgical resection. Patients were newly diagnosed with stage II-IVA oral cavity squamous cell carcinoma without prior systemic or radiation treatment. PBMCs were not maintained or expanded in culture before analysis. Germline CDR1 reads SNHLY; CDR2 reads FYNNEI. Trimming took 4 bases from V and 2 from J, leaving 11 bases between them. There are 14 residues in the CDR3. The repertoire was sequenced with immunoSEQ multiplex PCR; TCRdb's copy has only in-frame clones and lacks some. This table holds approximately 15,000 clones, under 80% found once. Sequences were derived from PBMCs, sampled after nivolumab (anti-PD-1) treatment. This chain connects TRBV2 to TRBJ1-2, with D unclear. The clonotype comes from a person aged 35 to 85 with oral cavity squamous cell carcinoma. The CDR3 DNA sequence: TGTGCCAGCAGTGTGCGAGGGAGGAACTATGGCTACACCTTC. Amino acids: CASSVRGRNYGYTF. Based on the CDR3 plus reference TRBV2 and TRBJ1-2, the full variable domain is EPEVTQTPSHQVTQMGQEVILRCVPISNHLYFYWYRQILGQKVEFLVSFYNNEISEKSEIFDDQFSVERPDGSNFTLKIRSTKLEDSAMYFCASSVRGRNYGYTFGSGTRLTVV.